Sequencing of this T cell receptor (beta chain) was carried out in a study of cytomegalovirus exposure and HLA in healthy donors. Study in general: In a later analysis, the roughly 120 validation repertoires were reported to have used the same platform as the roughly 600 first-cohort repertoires.

The protocol was immunoSEQ multiplex PCR, while the TCRdb copy is restricted to in-frame clones and leaves out a portion. The sample consists of tens of thousands of clones, approximately 96% of them appearing once. Comment on this clone: What it binds is unknown.

V lost 11 bases, J lost 5 bases, and 9 bases stayed unmatched. In germline, CDR1 is ENHRY, CDR2 SYGVKD. The CDR3 extends over 13 amino acids. The validation cohort, a group of more than 100 subjects, included the donors and was separate from the roughly 670-subject first cohort. Study-wide findings and caveats: Researchers catalogued about 150 TCR beta chains as cytomegalovirus-associated. Cytomegalovirus status, reportedly, was diagnosed with high specificity and sensitivity by the classifier.

This clonotype was obtained from a man aged 18 to 30 in good health and CMV-seropositive. Sequenced sample: PBMCs. The V and J genes are TRBV10-3 and TRBJ2-7, with 10 bases fitting TRBD1. The CDR3 region has the DNA TGTGCCGTAGGGGGACAGGGGACGGACGAGCAGTACTTC. This sequence encodes CAVGGQGTDEQYF.